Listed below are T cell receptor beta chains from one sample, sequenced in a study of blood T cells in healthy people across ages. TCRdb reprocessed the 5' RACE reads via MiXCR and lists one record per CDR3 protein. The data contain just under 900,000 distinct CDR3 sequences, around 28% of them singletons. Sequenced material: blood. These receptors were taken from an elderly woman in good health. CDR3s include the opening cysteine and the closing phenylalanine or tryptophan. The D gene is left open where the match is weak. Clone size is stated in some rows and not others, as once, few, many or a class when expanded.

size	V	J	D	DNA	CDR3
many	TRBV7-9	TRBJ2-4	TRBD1	TGTGCCAGCAGGGGACAGGGGGCCAAAAACATTCAGTACTTC	CASRGQGAKNIQYF
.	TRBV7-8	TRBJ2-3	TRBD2	TGTGCCAGCAGCCCAAGCGGGGGGATGAATACGCAGTATTTT	CASSPSGGMNTQYF
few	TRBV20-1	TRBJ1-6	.	TGCAGTGCTAGCCGGGACGGAAATTCACCCCTCCACTTT	CSASRDGNSPLHF
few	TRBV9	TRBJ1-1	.	TGTGCCAGCAGCGTAGATATGGGGACTCAGAACACTGAAGCTTTCTTT	CASSVDMGTQNTEAFF
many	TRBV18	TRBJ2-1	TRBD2	TGTGCCAGCTCACCACAGCGCGGGGGGCCATCAGATGAGCAGTTCTTC	CASSPQRGGPSDEQFF
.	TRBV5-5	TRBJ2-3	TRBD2	TGTGCCAGCAGCTTGTCCCCAGCGGGGGGCTCAGATACGCAGTATTTT	CASSLSPAGGSDTQYF
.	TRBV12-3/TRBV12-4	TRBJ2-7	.	TGTGCCAGCAGATCCTGGGCGGCATCCGAGCAGTACTTC	CASRSWAASEQYF
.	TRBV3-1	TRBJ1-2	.	TGTGCCAGCAGCCAAGAAGGCCCTGGTGGCTACACCTTC	CASSQEGPGGYTF
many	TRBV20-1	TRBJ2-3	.	TGCAGTGCTAGGAGGGGGGGAAGCACAGATACGCAGTATTTT	CSARRGGSTDTQYF
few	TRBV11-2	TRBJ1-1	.	TGTGCCAGCAGCTCAGGGGCAGTCATGAACACTGAAGCTTTCTTT	CASSSGAVMNTEAFF
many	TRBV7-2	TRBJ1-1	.	TGTGCCAGCAGGCTTGACACTGAAGCTTTCTTT	CASRLDTEAFF
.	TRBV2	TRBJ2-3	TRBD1	TGTGCCAGCAGGGGGACAGGGGCTGGCACAGATACGCAGTATTTT	CASRGTGAGTDTQYF
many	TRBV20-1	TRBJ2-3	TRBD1	TGCAGTGTCGGACAGGGGGCGGCAGATACGCAGTATTTT	CSVGQGAADTQYF
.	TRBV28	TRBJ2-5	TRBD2	TGTGCCAGCAGCTCCCTAATAGCGGGTGAGCAAGAGACCCAGTACTTC	CASSSLIAGEQETQYF
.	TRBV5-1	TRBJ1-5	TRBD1	TGCGCCAGCAGCACCGGACAGGGGGAGAATCAGCCCCAGCATTTT	CASSTGQGENQPQHF
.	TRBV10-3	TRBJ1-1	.	TGTGCCATCAACATGCAGGGCGGCACTGAAGCTTTCTTT	CAINMQGGTEAFF
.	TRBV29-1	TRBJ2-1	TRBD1	TGCAGCGTTGAGGGACAGGTGACCTACAATGAGCAGTTCTTC	CSVEGQVTYNEQFF
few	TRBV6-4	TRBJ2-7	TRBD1	TGTGCCAGCAGTGACGGACAGGGGCACTATGGGCAGTACTTC	CASSDGQGHYGQYF
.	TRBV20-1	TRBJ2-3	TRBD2	TGCAGTGCTAGGAGTGGGACTAGTGTCACAGATACGCAGTATTTT	CSARSGTSVTDTQYF
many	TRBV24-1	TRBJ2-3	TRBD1	TGTGCCACCAGTCAAGGGGGCTGGACAGATACGCAGTATTTT	CATSQGGWTDTQYF
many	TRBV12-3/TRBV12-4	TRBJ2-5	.	TGTGCCAGCAGTTCCAGGCACCCGGAGACCCAGTACTTC	CASSSRHPETQYF
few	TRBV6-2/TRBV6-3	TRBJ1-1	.	TGTGCCAGCAGTTACTCGATCAATTTGCCTGAAGCTTTCTTT	CASSYSINLPEAFF
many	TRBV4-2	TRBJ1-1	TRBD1	TGTGCCAGCAGCGACAGACCGGGACAGGGGGCTCGAGCTTTCTTT	CASSDRPGQGARAFF
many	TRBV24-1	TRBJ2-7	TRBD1	TGTGCCACCAGTGATCGGGACAGCTACGAGCAGTACTTC	CATSDRDSYEQYF
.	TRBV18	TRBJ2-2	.	TGTGCCAGCTCACCCAGGTCCAACACCGGGGAGCTGTTTTTT	CASSPRSNTGELFF
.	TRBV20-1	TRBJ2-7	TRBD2	TGCAGTGCTAGAGAGCGACTAGCGGGAGGACACGAGCAGTACTTC	CSARERLAGGHEQYF